Shown below are 9 T cell receptor beta chains from a single sample sequenced in a study of T cell responses to AZD1222 COVID-19 vaccine. The assay was immunoSEQ multiplex PCR, and TCRdb's table has in-frame clones only and misses some. The sample lists a few hundred thousand clones, roughly 93% seen once, with 0.55% in the top ten. Sample: peripheral blood, taken on day 0 of AZD1222 vaccination. All receptors come from an adult in good health.

The chain links TRBV7-2 to TRBJ2-7, with a tentative D call TRBD2 (7 bases). V was cut by 5 bases and J by 4 bases, with 21 bases left in between. In germline, CDR1 is SGHTA, CDR2 FQGNSA. The CDR3 has 16 amino acids. The CDR3 loop reads CASSAPSGRGSYEQYF. CDR3 sequence (DNA): TGTGCCAGCAGCGCCCCCTCGGGGAGGGGGAGTTACGAGCAGTACTTC.

The rearrangement joins TRBV28 to TRBJ1-2, with D perhaps matching TRBD1 (5 bases). CDR3 length: 14 residues. Trimming pared 7 bases from V and 1 base from J, leaving 13 bases between. Germline CDR1 reads MDHEN; CDR2 reads SYDVKM. This chain's CDR3 is CASNKRTLNYGYTF. The CDR3 nucleotides read TGTGCCAGCAACAAGCGGACACTTAACTATGGCTACACCTTC.

The V call is TRBV7-6, the J call TRBJ1-1; the D is unclear. Germline-derived CDR1 and CDR2 are SGHVS and FNYEAQ. The CDR3 length is 13 residues. Between the trimmed V and J ends, which lost 8 bases and 4 bases, there was a span of 14 bases. CDR3 sequence reads: CASGRGPSTEAFF. The CDR3 DNA reads TGTGCCAGCGGGAGAGGGCCGAGCACTGAAGCTTTCTTT.

The V call is TRBV3-1 (or the pseudogene TRBV3-2), the J call TRBJ2-1; the match to TRBD2 covers 9 bases. This CDR3 is built from 17 residues. V was pared by 3 bases and J by 5 bases, with 11 bases of the junction left unmatched. Germline V CDR1 and CDR2: LGHDT, YNNKEL (reference sequence). CDR3 loop: CASSHPGGSGGHNEQFF. CDR3 in DNA: TGTGCCAGCAGCCACCCCGGTGGTAGCGGGGGCCACAATGAGCAGTTCTTC.

The chain carries TRBV18 and TRBJ2-7, with D perhaps matching TRBD1 (6 bases). The CDR3 is made up of 15 amino acids. From germline, CDR1 is KGHSH and CDR2 LQKENI. Between the trimmed V and J ends, which lost 4 bases and 0 bases, there was a span of 13 bases. DNA of the CDR3: TGTGCCAGCTCACTAAGCCTGGACAGCTCCTACGAGCAGTACTTC. Translated, it gives CASSLSLDSSYEQYF.

The chain has TRBV5-1 and TRBJ1-3, with D unclear. CDR1 is SGHRS, CDR2 YFSETQ, per germline. Trimming removed 6 bases from V and 3 bases from J, with 16 bases in between. CDR3 length equals 15 residues. The CDR3 DNA sequence: TGCGCCAGCACCGCCGGCGAACTGATTGGAAACACCATATATTTT. This gives the protein CASTAGELIGNTIYF.

The V call is TRBV5-1, the J call TRBJ2-3; 8 positions match TRBD2. Germline CDR1 reads SGHRS; CDR2 reads YFSETQ. CDR3 size: 15 residues. Trimming at V came to 2 bases and at J to 0 bases, leaving 2 bases not matched to a gene. CDR3 DNA sequence: TGCGCCAGCAGCTTTAGCGGGGCCAGCACAGATACGCAGTATTTT. Protein: CASSFSGASTDTQYF.

The J gene is TRBJ1-3, the V gene TRBV11-1; D perhaps matches TRBD1 (6 bases). Trimming shortened V by 6 bases and J by 0 bases, and 15 bases separated the two germline ends. The CDR3 loop spans 16 amino acids. Germline values: CDR1 SGHAT, CDR2 FQDESV (reference sequence). The CDR3 DNA sequence: TGTGCCAGCAGTTACCGGGACACAAGCTCTGGAAACACCATATATTTT. This sequence encodes CASSYRDTSSGNTIYF.

The chain uses TRBV2 and TRBJ2-3; a weak D match, TRBD2 (5 bases). Between the trimmed V and J ends, which lost 8 bases and 1 base, there was a span of 7 bases. There are 12 residues in the CDR3. Germline V gene lookup returns CDR1 SNHLY and CDR2 FYNNEI. The CDR3 here is CASSEGTDTQYF. The CDR3 DNA reads TGTGCCAGCTCGGAGGGCACAGATACGCAGTATTTT.